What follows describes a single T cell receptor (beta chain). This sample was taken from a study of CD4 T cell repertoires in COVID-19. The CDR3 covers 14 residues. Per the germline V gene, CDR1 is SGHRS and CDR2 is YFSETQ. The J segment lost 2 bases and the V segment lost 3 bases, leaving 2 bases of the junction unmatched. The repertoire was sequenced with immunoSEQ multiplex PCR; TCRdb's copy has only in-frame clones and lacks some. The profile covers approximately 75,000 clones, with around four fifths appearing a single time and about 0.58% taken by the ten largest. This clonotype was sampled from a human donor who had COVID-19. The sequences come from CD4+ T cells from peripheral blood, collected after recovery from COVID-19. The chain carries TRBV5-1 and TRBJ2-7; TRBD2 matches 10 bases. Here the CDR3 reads CASSSSGGAYEQYF. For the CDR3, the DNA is TGCGCCAGCAGCTCGAGCGGGGGGGCCTACGAGCAGTACTTC. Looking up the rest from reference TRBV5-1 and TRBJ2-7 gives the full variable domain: KAGVTQTPRYLIKTRGQQVTLSCSPISGHRSVSWYQQTPGQGLQFLFEYFSETQRNKGNFPGRFSGRQFSNSRSEMNVSTLELGDSALYLCASSSSGGAYEQYFGPGTRLTVT.